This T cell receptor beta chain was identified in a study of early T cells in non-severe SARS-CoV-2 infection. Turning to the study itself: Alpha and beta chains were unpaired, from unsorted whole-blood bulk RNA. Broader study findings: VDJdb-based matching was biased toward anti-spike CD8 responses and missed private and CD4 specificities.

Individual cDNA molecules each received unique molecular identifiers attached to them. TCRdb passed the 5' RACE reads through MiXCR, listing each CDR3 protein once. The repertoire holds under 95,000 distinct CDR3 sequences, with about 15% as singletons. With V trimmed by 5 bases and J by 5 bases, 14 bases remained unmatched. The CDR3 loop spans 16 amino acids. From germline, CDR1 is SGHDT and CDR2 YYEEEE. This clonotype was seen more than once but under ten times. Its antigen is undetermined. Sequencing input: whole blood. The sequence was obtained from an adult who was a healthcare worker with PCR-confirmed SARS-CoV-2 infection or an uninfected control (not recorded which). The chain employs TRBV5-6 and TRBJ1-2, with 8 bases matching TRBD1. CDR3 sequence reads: CASSFGQGRRAYGYTF. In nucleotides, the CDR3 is TGTGCCAGCAGTTTTGGACAGGGAAGGAGGGCTTATGGCTACACCTTC.